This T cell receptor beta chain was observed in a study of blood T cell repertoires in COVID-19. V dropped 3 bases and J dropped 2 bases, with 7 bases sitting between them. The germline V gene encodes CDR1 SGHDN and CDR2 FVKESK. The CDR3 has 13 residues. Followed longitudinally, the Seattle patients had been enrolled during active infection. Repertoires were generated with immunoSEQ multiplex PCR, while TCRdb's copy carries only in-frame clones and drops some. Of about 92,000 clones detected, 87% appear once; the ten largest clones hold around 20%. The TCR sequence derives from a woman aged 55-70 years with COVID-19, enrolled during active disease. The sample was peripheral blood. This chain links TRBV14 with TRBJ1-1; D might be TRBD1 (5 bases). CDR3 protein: CASSHGGNTEAFF. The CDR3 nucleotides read TGTGCCAGCAGCCACGGGGGAAACACTGAAGCTTTCTTT.